This record covers a single T cell receptor beta chain. Germline loops: CDR1 SGHTS, CDR2 YDEGEE. Trimming stripped 0 bases from V and 5 bases from J, with 11 bases between. The CDR3 has 14 residues. This record comes from a study of blood T cell repertoires in COVID-19. TCRdb's copy holds only in-frame clones and misses some; the assay was immunoSEQ multiplex PCR. This repertoire shows some 150,000 clones, roughly 85% found once; its top ten account for roughly 4.3%. The specimen sequenced was PBMCs or T cells enriched from blood (not recorded which). The chain is built from TRBV5-8 and TRBJ1-2; D remains ambiguous. The sequence derives from a man aged 45 to 65 who had recovered from COVID-19. DNA of the CDR3: TGTGCCAGCAGCTTGGAAACAGTAGTTTATGGCTACACCTTC. Amino acid sequence: CASSLETVVYGYTF.